These 15 T cell receptor beta chains were all obtained from the same sample, sequenced in a study of cytotoxic CD8 clonotypes in ibrutinib-treated CLL. Repertoires were generated with immunoSEQ multiplex PCR, while TCRdb's copy carries only in-frame clones and drops some. The profile shows more than 10,000 clones, 79% of them singletons. The specimen comprised PBMCs, sampled at disease progression, from a patient treated with ibrutinib. The receptors were sampled from a human donor with chronic lymphocytic leukemia.

The rearrangement uses TRBV2 and TRBJ1-2; no definite D call. Per germline, CDR1 SNHLY and CDR2 FYNNEI. The CDR3 sequence is 12 residues long. Trimming shortened V by 7 bases and J by 8 bases, and 14 bases separated the two germline ends. The CDR3 here is CASKRGERGYTF. CDR3 DNA: TGTGCCAGCAAACGTGGTGAAAGGGGCTACACCTTC.

V and J are TRBV10-3 and TRBJ1-6; D gene ambiguous. In germline, CDR1 is ENHRY, CDR2 SYGVKD. The CDR3 has 13 residues. The V and J ends lost 6 bases and 10 bases respectively, with 13 bases between them. The chain's CDR3 is CAISPRVGSPLHF. As DNA, the CDR3 is TGTGCCATCAGCCCGCGGGTTGGGTCACCCCTCCACTTT.

The rearrangement joins TRBV9 to TRBJ2-7; D could derive from TRBD1 or TRBD2 (5 bases each). Trimming removed 4 bases from V and 7 bases from J, with 21 bases in between. The CDR3 length is 15 residues. Germline V gene data show CDR1 as SGDLS and CDR2 as YYNGEE. The CDR3 spells CASSLGGLAGREQYF. For the CDR3, the DNA is TGTGCCAGCAGCTTGGGTGGGCTAGCAGGGCGGGAGCAGTACTTC. The whole variable domain, filled in from reference TRBV9 and TRBJ2-7, reads DSGVTQTPKHLITATGQRVTLRCSPRSGDLSVYWYQQSLDQGLQFLIQYYNGEERAKGNILERFSAQQFPDLHSELNLSSLELGDSALYFCASSLGGLAGREQYFGPGTRLTVT.

This chain links TRBV6-1 with TRBJ1-6; no reliable D call. The CDR3 has 13 residues. CDR1 and CDR2 from the germline V gene are MNHNS and SASEGT. Trimming removed 10 bases from V and 7 bases from J, with 14 bases in between. For the CDR3, the DNA is TGTGCCATAGAGGGTGATGGGAATTCACCCCTCCACTTT. It translates to CAIEGDGNSPLHF.

V gene TRBV2 combines with J gene TRBJ1-4, with D possibly matching TRBD1 (5 bases). V shed 8 bases and J shed 8 bases, with 18 bases lying between them. The CDR3 has 14 residues. Germline CDR1 SNHLY, CDR2 FYNNEI. Here the CDR3 reads CASQQAGSREKLFF. The DNA of the CDR3 is TGTGCCAGCCAGCAGGCAGGGAGTAGGGAAAAACTGTTTTTT.

The CDR3 nucleotides are TGTGCCAGCAACATAAACATGAACACTGAAGCTTTCTTT. Protein product: CASNINMNTEAFF. The rearrangement joins TRBV5-4 to TRBJ1-1; D remains ambiguous. The CDR3 length is 13 residues. Trimming took off 6 bases at V and 0 bases at J, with 9 bases between the two ends. Per germline, CDR1 SGHNT and CDR2 YYREEE (reference sequence).

The V call is TRBV27, the J call TRBJ2-7, with no clear D. This CDR3 spans 14 amino acids. V was cut by 3 bases and J by 4 bases, with 13 bases left in between. Germline assignment: CDR1 MNHEY and CDR2 SMNVEV (reference sequence). The CDR3 loop is CASSFSASQYEQYF. CDR3 nucleotide sequence: TGTGCCAGCAGTTTCTCCGCGTCACAATACGAGCAGTACTTC.

The V and J genes are TRBV6-1 and TRBJ1-4; no firm D call. Germline-derived CDR1 and CDR2 are MNHNS and SASEGT. This CDR3 contains 14 residues. Trimming cost V 5 bases and J 7 bases, with 14 bases left between them. The CDR3 is CASSLVRHGEKLFF. The CDR3 DNA sequence: TGTGCCAGCAGTTTGGTCCGTCATGGTGAAAAACTGTTTTTT.

The chain employs TRBV5-6 and TRBJ2-1, with a weak D call TRBD2 (6 bases). The CDR3 extends over 14 amino acids. Per the germline V gene, CDR1 is SGHDT and CDR2 is YYEEEE. The V and J ends lost 4 bases and 0 bases respectively, with 8 bases between them. The CDR3 coding sequence is TGTGCCAGCAGCGGGACTCACTCCTACAATGAGCAGTTCTTC. Residues: CASSGTHSYNEQFF. Combining the CDR3 with reference TRBV5-6 and TRBJ2-1 gives the whole variable domain DAGVTQSPTHLIKTRGQQVTLRCSPKSGHDTVSWYQQALGQGPQFIFQYYEEEERQRGNFPDRFSGHQFPNYSSELNVNALLLGDSALYLCASSGTHSYNEQFFGPGTRLTVL.

The J gene is TRBJ2-5, the V gene TRBV6-5, with 11 bases lining up with TRBD1. Germline V gene lookup returns CDR1 MNHEY and CDR2 SVGAGI. CDR3 length: 16 amino acids. The ends lost 0 bases at V and 7 bases at J; junction bases unmatched: 7. The CDR3 is CASSYSDRGRLGTQYF. The CDR3 nucleotides are TGTGCCAGCAGTTACTCGGACAGGGGGCGGCTGGGGACCCAGTACTTC.

The chain joins TRBV18 to TRBJ2-7, with TRBD1 matching 9 bases. Germline lookup yields CDR1 KGHSH and CDR2 LQKENI. J gave up 7 bases and V 2 bases, and 9 bases lay outside the gene matches. The CDR3 is 15 amino acids. CDR3 protein: CASSPAGTGLGEQYF. In nucleotides, the CDR3 is TGTGCCAGCTCACCAGCCGGGACAGGGCTTGGGGAGCAGTACTTC.

V and J are TRBV4-2 and TRBJ1-5; the D is unclear. Germline values: CDR1 LGHNA, CDR2 YNFKEQ. CDR3 length: 14 residues. V was pared by 4 bases and J by 0 bases, with 7 bases between. CDR3 loop: CASSLAGSNQPQHF. The DNA for the CDR3 is TGTGCCAGCAGCCTTGCGGGTAGCAATCAGCCCCAGCATTTT.

The chain links TRBV6-6 to TRBJ1-3; D gene ambiguous. The CDR3 extends over 14 amino acids. Per the germline V gene, CDR1 is MNHNY and CDR2 is SVGAGI (reference sequence). V shed 2 bases and J shed 0 bases, with 5 bases lying between them. In DNA form, the CDR3 reads TGTGCCAGCAGTTACATCGGCTCTGGAAACACCATATATTTT. It encodes CASSYIGSGNTIYF.

CDR3 nucleotides: TGTGCCAGCAGGCCAACGACAGGGAGCTCCTACGAGCAGTACTTC. It encodes CASRPTTGSSYEQYF. This sequence joins TRBV27 and TRBJ2-7; 7 bases agree with TRBD1. Germline V CDR1 and CDR2: MNHEY, SMNVEV (reference sequence). CDR3 length equals 15 residues. V dropped 6 bases and J dropped 0; count of bases not matched to a gene: 8.

CDR3 bases: TGTGCCATCAGTGAGTCGGCGGGGGTATCAGGGAATGAGCAGTTCTTC. Its protein product is CAISESAGVSGNEQFF. This sequence joins TRBV10-3 and TRBJ2-1; 7 bases are shared with TRBD2. The CDR3 extends over 16 amino acids. The J segment lost 7 bases and the V segment lost 0 bases, leaving 9 bases of the junction unmatched. Germline V gives CDR1 ENHRY, CDR2 SYGVKD.